This T cell receptor (beta chain) was recorded in a study of cytomegalovirus exposure and HLA in healthy donors. Study-level points and caveats: Clonal expansion, a later analysis showed, was greater in HLA-associated TCR beta chains than in equally common others. Among donors in an Asian-associated ancestry cluster, a later analysis reportedly found fewer N-insertions than the roughly 700-donor mean. Reported findings show TCR beta sequences accurately forecast HLA-A and HLA-B alleles in most subjects. Later on, an analysis tied approximately 15,000 TCR beta sequences to HLA alleles at 0.05 false discovery rate.

This CDR3 is built from 15 residues. The V segment lost 1 base and the J segment 3 bases; nucleotides outside the gene matches: 2. Germline V gives CDR1 SEHNR, CDR2 FQNEAQ (reference sequence). This clone was seen a handful of times. Its antigen is currently unknown. Researchers ran the PCR with 60 Vbeta and 13 Jbeta primers. TCRdb's table, derived via immunoSEQ multiplex PCR, lists solely in-frame clones and lacks some. The table includes over 200,000 clones, 82% detected once. The rearrangement links TRBV7-9 to TRBJ2-4, with 8 bases that match TRBD1. This sequence was found in a middle-aged man in good health and CMV-seropositive. Sequencing was performed on PBMCs. The CDR3 region is CASSLGQGLKNIQYF. Written as DNA, the CDR3 is TGTGCCAGCAGCTTAGGACAGGGGCTCAAAAACATTCAGTACTTC.